The subject of this entry is one T cell receptor (beta chain). As yet, its antigen is unknown. V shed 0 bases and J 3 bases; nucleotides not matched to a gene: 6. CDR1 and CDR2 from the germline V gene are MNHEY and SMNVEV (reference sequence). The CDR3 is 17 amino acids. Profiled with immunoSEQ multiplex PCR; TCRdb holds only in-frame clones, not every one. The sample lists tens of thousands of clones, around four fifths seen once, with under 20% in the top ten. Relapse after autologous stem cell transplantation occurred in every patient, and brentuximab vedotin exposure varied. The sample comes from a study of PD-1 blockade in classical Hodgkin lymphoma. Study summary: Nivolumab dosing for patients was 3 mg/kg, administered intravenously every 2 weeks.

The study, taken as a whole, reports: TCR diversity rose significantly by C4D1 in CD4+ but not CD8+ cells.

Sample: peripheral blood mononuclear cells (PBMCs), taken before the second cycle of nivolumab. The J gene is TRBJ2-3, the V gene TRBV27; 10 nucleotides match TRBD2. The clonotype was recovered from a human donor with classical Hodgkin lymphoma. In DNA, the CDR3 is TGTGCCAGCAGTTTATCCCCGCTAGCGGGAGCGACAGATACGCAGTATTTT. This gives the protein CASSLSPLAGATDTQYF.